These 23 T cell receptor beta chains came from one sample sequenced in a study of CD8 T cells in Susac syndrome (dated by TCRdb to the late 2010s). The library was prepared using the immunoSEQ multiplex PCR assay. RNA was extracted using the RNeasy kit, and about 0.45 to 1 ug of the RNA was reverse transcribed with random hexamers. TCRdb ran its own pipeline on the public reads, namely fastp trimming at Q25 and MiXCR clone calling, and kept in-frame beta chains. Rows with a matching CDR3 protein are joined into one entry that keeps the most common DNA and genes. The sample data list more than 75,000 distinct CDR3 sequences, and over 90% of these were observed just once. 0.2% to 0.3% of the sample rests with the top ten. The sample taken for sequencing was CD8+ T cells from PBMCs. These receptors were collected from a human donor in good health.

This clonotype was seen only once. The chain has TRBV27 and TRBJ2-7, with a possible D match to TRBD1 (6 bases). V gave up 5 bases and J gave up 5 bases, with 10 bases separating them. CDR3 length equals 12 residues. Germline values: CDR1 MNHEY, CDR2 SMNVEV (reference sequence). The CDR3 nucleotides read TGTGCCAGCAGTGGCAGGGGCCACGAGCAGTACTTC. Amino acid sequence: CASSGRGHEQYF.

The V and J genes are TRBV20-1 and TRBJ1-1, with TRBD1 matching 10 bases. CDR3 length: 17 residues. The germline V gene encodes CDR1 DFQATT and CDR2 SNEGSKA (reference sequence). The V segment lost 3 bases and the J segment 3 bases; nucleotides outside the gene matches: 13. CDR3 protein: CSARDAGTGVRDTEAFF. The CDR3 DNA follows: TGCAGTGCTAGGGACGCCGGGACAGGGGTCAGGGACACTGAAGCTTTCTTT.

This rearrangement joins TRBV5-1 to TRBJ2-2; possible D gene TRBD2, 5 bases. Germline lookup yields CDR1 SGHRS and CDR2 YFSETQ. The V gene lost 3 bases and the J gene lost 2 bases, with 8 bases spanning the gap. The CDR3 is 14 residues long. The CDR3 loop is CASSWGDNTGELFF. The CDR3, as DNA: TGCGCCAGCAGCTGGGGAGATAACACCGGGGAGCTGTTTTTT.

The genes are TRBV27 and TRBJ1-5, with a tentative D call TRBD1 (5 bases). The CDR3 totals 14 residues. Germline CDR1 MNHEY, CDR2 SMNVEV (reference sequence). The V gene lost 1 base and the J gene lost 4 bases, with 8 bases spanning the gap. CDR3 DNA sequence: TGTGCCAGCAGTTTATTGGCAGGGAATCAGCCCCAGCATTTT. Translating gives CASSLLAGNQPQHF.

V is TRBV4-3 and J is TRBJ2-7, with D possibly being TRBD1 (5 bases). CDR1 LGHNA and CDR2 YSLEER come from the germline V gene. The CDR3 covers 15 residues. V was trimmed by 0 bases and J by 1 base, leaving 10 bases between them. CDR3 loop: CASSQDIDRSYEQYF. The CDR3, as DNA: TGCGCCAGCAGCCAAGATATCGACAGATCCTACGAGCAGTACTTC.

The chain links TRBV28 to TRBJ2-1; D is possibly TRBD2 (7 bases). The CDR3 loop spans 15 amino acids. V was clipped by 7 bases and J by 8 bases, with 21 bases between them. CDR1 is MDHEN, CDR2 SYDVKM, per germline. In DNA, the CDR3 is TGTGCCAGCACCCTAGGGGGGGCCGATTTGGATGAGCAGTTCTTC. It translates to CASTLGGADLDEQFF.

This chain uses TRBV29-1 with TRBJ2-7; the D gene is possibly TRBD2 (6 bases). CDR1 SQVTM and CDR2 ANQGSEA come from the germline V gene. This CDR3 is 14 amino acids long. The germline V and J ends were trimmed by 0 bases and 3 bases, with 12 bases remaining between them. The DNA for the CDR3 is TGCAGCGTTGAAGAATCCGTGGGAGGCTACGAGCAGTACTTC. Amino acid sequence: CSVEESVGGYEQYF.

This sequence joins TRBV20-1 and TRBJ1-4; D unclear. Looked up from germline, CDR1 is DFQATT and CDR2 is SNEGSKA (reference sequence). This CDR3 is 16 amino acids long. V gave up 4 bases and J gave up 5 bases, with 20 bases separating them. The CDR3 region is CSATEPDTNFNEKLFF. CDR3 coding DNA: TGCAGTGCTACCGAACCAGACACAAACTTCAATGAAAAACTGTTTTTT.

This chain's CDR3 is CASSPTDGQETQYF. In DNA, the CDR3 is TGTGCCAGCAGCCCGACGGATGGACAGGAGACCCAGTACTTC. This chain connects TRBV28 to TRBJ2-5, with a possible D match to TRBD1 (6 bases). Trimming took off 6 bases at V and 5 bases at J, with 16 bases between the two ends. This CDR3 contains 14 residues. Per germline, CDR1 MDHEN and CDR2 SYDVKM.

This sequence joins TRBV6-5 and TRBJ2-7, with 9 nucleotides matching TRBD2. The CDR3 contains 15 residues. Germline CDR1 reads MNHEY; CDR2 reads SVGAGI. With V trimmed by 6 bases and J by 3 bases, 9 bases remained unmatched. As DNA, the CDR3 is TGTGCCAGCAGGGGAAGACTAGCGGAGGACTACGAGCAGTACTTC. Translating it yields CASRGRLAEDYEQYF.

The chain uses TRBV14 and TRBJ2-3, with D possibly TRBD2 on 6 matching bases. Between the trimmed V and J ends, which lost 3 bases and 3 bases, there was a span of 19 bases. Germline V gene sequence: CDR1 SGHDN, CDR2 FVKESK. This CDR3 comprises 17 residues. CDR3 coding DNA: TGTGCCAGCAGCCACCGCGGGGAGGTGAGGTTGACAGATACGCAGTATTTT. It translates to CASSHRGEVRLTDTQYF. Based on the CDR3 plus reference TRBV14 and TRBJ2-3, the full variable domain is EAGVTQFPSHSVIEKGQTVTLRCDPISGHDNLYWYRRVMGKEIKFLLHFVKESKQDESGMPNNRFLAERTGGTYSTLKVQPAELEDSGVYFCASSHRGEVRLTDTQYFGPGTRLTVL.

This rearrangement joins TRBV25-1 to TRBJ2-3; possible D gene TRBD2, 6 bases. Trimming took 6 bases from V and 1 from J, leaving 32 bases between them. CDR3 length equals 21 residues. Germline assignment: CDR1 MGHDK and CDR2 SYGVNS. In DNA, the CDR3 is TGTGCCAGCAGCCCGCCACCATTTTCGCAACTACTAGCTCGGGGCACAGATACGCAGTATTTT. The encoded protein is CASSPPPFSQLLARGTDTQYF.

This clonotype appeared a single time. The chain joins TRBV19 to TRBJ2-3; tentatively, D is TRBD1 (6 bases). Germline V gene lookup returns CDR1 LNHDA and CDR2 SQIVND (reference sequence). With 3 bases removed from V and 4 bases from J, the gap between germline ends came to 17 bases. The CDR3 is 16 residues long. The CDR3 sequence: CASSIFGQSWPDTQYF. CDR3 nucleotide sequence: TGTGCCAGTAGTATTTTCGGACAGTCTTGGCCAGATACGCAGTATTTT. Complete variable domain (other parts from reference TRBV19 and TRBJ2-3): DGGITQSPKYLFRKEGQNVTLSCEQNLNHDAMYWYRQDPGQGLRLIYYSQIVNDFQKGDIAEGYSVSREKKESFPLTVTSAQKNPTAFYLCASSIFGQSWPDTQYFGPGTRLTVL.

The chain carries TRBV28 and TRBJ2-2; D may correspond to TRBD1 or TRBD2 (6 bases each). This CDR3 contains 13 residues. Germline V CDR1 and CDR2: MDHEN, SYDVKM. Trimming removed 6 bases at V and 8 bases at J, with 13 bases between. CDR3 coding DNA: TGTGCCAGCAGCTTAGGGGGAGGTGGGGAGCTGTTTTTT. Translated, it gives CASSLGGGGELFF.

J is TRBJ2-3 and V is TRBV4-2; TRBD2 matches at 8 bases. The CDR3 has 17 amino acids. Unmatched junction bases numbered 10, after V lost 0 bases and J lost 5 bases. The V gene's germline CDR1 is LGHNA and CDR2 YNFKEQ. CDR3 sequence (DNA): TGTGCCAGCAGCCAAGAGGGCGGGAGGCCCTGGGGAGATACGCAGTATTTT. It yields the protein CASSQEGGRPWGDTQYF.

The chain couples TRBV6-1 to TRBJ1-2; TRBD1 aligns across 11 bases. Trimming removed 0 bases from V and 4 bases from J; junction bases left unmatched: 1. The germline V gene encodes CDR1 MNHNS and CDR2 SASEGT. The CDR3 has 15 amino acids. The CDR3 loop is CASSEAGTGGYGYTF. In nucleotides, the CDR3 is TGTGCCAGCAGTGAAGCCGGGACAGGGGGCTATGGCTACACCTTC.

CDR3 sequence reads: CASSTDRIRYEQYF. The CDR3 DNA is TGTGCCAGCAGCACCGACAGAATCCGGTACGAGCAGTACTTC. This chain joins TRBV7-9 and TRBJ2-7, with D tentatively TRBD1 (5 bases). Germline CDR1 reads SEHNR; CDR2 reads FQNEAQ (reference sequence). Trimming left V 5 bases short and J 4 bases short, with 15 bases between. This CDR3 is 14 amino acids long. The full variable domain, completed using reference TRBV7-9 and TRBJ2-7, is DTGVSQNPRHKITKRGQNVTFRCDPISEHNRLYWYRQTLGQGPEFLTYFQNEAQLEKSRLLSDRFSAERPKGSFSTLEIQRTEQGDSAMYLCASSTDRIRYEQYFGPGTRLTVT.

The chain joins TRBV13 to TRBJ2-5; 10 bases match TRBD1. The CDR3 runs to 14 residues. V gave up 5 bases and J gave up 7 bases; unmatched junction bases: 7. Germline V gene lookup returns CDR1 PRHDT and CDR2 FYEKMQ (reference sequence). The CDR3 region has the DNA TGTGCCAGCAGCCTTGACAGGGGGCTGCGGACCCAGTACTTC. Amino acids: CASSLDRGLRTQYF. The whole variable domain, remainder taken from reference TRBV13 and TRBJ2-5, is AAGVIQSPRHLIKEKRETATLKCYPIPRHDTVYWYQQGPGQDPQFLISFYEKMQSDKGSIPDRFSAQQFSDYHSELNMSSLELGDSALYFCASSLDRGLRTQYFGPGTRLLVL.

The chain carries TRBV27 and TRBJ1-2, with unresolved D. The CDR3 consists of 17 residues. The V gene lost 0 bases and the J gene lost 0 bases, with 14 bases spanning the gap. CDR1 and CDR2 from the germline V gene are MNHEY and SMNVEV (reference sequence). The CDR3 nucleotides read TGTGCCAGCAGTTTATCGTGGAGTAACATAGCTAACTATGGCTACACCTTC. Translating gives CASSLSWSNIANYGYTF.

The chain recombines TRBV28 with TRBJ2-1; D call uncertain. CDR3 length equals 12 residues. Deletions cut 0 bases from V and 7 bases from J, with 4 bases between. Germline V gene data show CDR1 as MDHEN and CDR2 as SYDVKM. This CDR3 is CASSLWGNEQFF. CDR3 nucleotides: TGTGCCAGCAGTTTATGGGGGAATGAGCAGTTCTTC.

The rearrangement joins TRBV4-3 to TRBJ1-1; 7 positions agree with TRBD1. Germline V gene data show CDR1 as LGHNA and CDR2 as YSLEER. The CDR3 is 16 residues long. V trimming: 5 bases; J trimming: 1 base; junction bases outside the gene matches: 10. The CDR3 reads CASSYGRDRANTEAFF. Written as DNA, the CDR3 is TGCGCCAGCAGCTACGGCAGAGACAGGGCGAACACTGAAGCTTTCTTT.

V is TRBV4-3 and J is TRBJ2-7; no reliable D call. Looked up from germline, CDR1 is LGHNA and CDR2 is YSLEER. The CDR3 covers 15 residues. V lost 0 bases and J 7 bases, leaving 16 bases between the germline ends. DNA of the CDR3: TGCGCCAGCAGCCAAGATTGTTCGGGCCACAGAGAGCAGTACTTC. It codes for CASSQDCSGHREQYF.

This chain connects TRBV4-1 to TRBJ2-7; D unresolved. The germline gives CDR1 MGHRA, CDR2 YSYEKL. CDR3 size: 13 residues. The V end was cut by 3 bases, the J end by 5 bases, with 11 bases between. The CDR3 DNA follows: TGCGCCAGCAGCCAGGAAGGACGGAACGAGCAGTACTTC. The encoded protein is CASSQEGRNEQYF.